What follows is one T cell receptor (beta chain) and its context. The antigen is undetermined. Sequencing was performed with immunoSEQ multiplex PCR; in TCRdb, only in-frame clones are kept and a portion is missing. Among 50,000 to 65,000 clones listed, 80% to 95% were seen once. This sample was included in a study of OX40 agonist ivuxolimab in advanced cancers. About the study: Ivuxolimab was delivered to patients intravenously every 2 weeks at doses spanning 0.01 to 10 mg/kg. Partial responses were achieved by three patients, of whom one had hepatocellular carcinoma and two had cutaneous melanoma.

Findings of the study overall: Researchers did not establish what antigens the expanded peripheral T cells target.

CDR1 and CDR2 (germline): SGDLS, YYNGEE. CDR3 length equals 16 residues. Trimming removed 4 bases at V and 3 bases at J, with 18 bases between. Material: CD4+ or CD8+ T cells sorted from blood, obtained in a trial of the OX40 agonist ivuxolimab. The clonotype was recovered from an adult with an advanced solid tumor such as melanoma, head and neck, liver or kidney cancer. The chain combines TRBV9 with TRBJ2-3; a weak D match, TRBD2 (6 bases). CDR3 DNA sequence: TGTGCCAGCAGCCCCGGGGCTAGCGCCGGGACAGATACGCAGTATTTT. It codes for CASSPGASAGTDTQYF.